The rows below give T cell receptor beta chains drawn from one sample of a study of T cell responses to AZD1222 COVID-19 vaccine. TCRdb's copy holds only in-frame clones and misses some; the assay was immunoSEQ multiplex PCR. Found here are 100,000 to 120,000 clones, about four fifths of them singletons; the top ten hold roughly 4.8%. The source was peripheral blood, collected on day 0 of AZD1222 vaccination. These receptors were taken from an adult in good health. The conserved cysteine and the conserved F or W are not part of the CDR3 here. Clone size appears in some rows only: once, few, many, or a class for an expanded clone.

abundance | j_gene | v_gene | CDR3aa
few | TRBJ1-1 | TRBV9 | ASSALQVSMEAF
once | TRBJ2-5 | TRBV5-6 | ASSWGASVQETQY
. | TRBJ2-2 | TRBV28 | ASSSTTFSQGGRNTGELF
. | TRBJ2-2 | TRBV19 | ASSTSTGGNTGELF
many | TRBJ1-4 | TRBV7-8 | ASSLAGGTNEKLF
. | TRBJ2-7 | TRBV21-1 | ASSKGDRGTYEQY
. | TRBJ1-1 | TRBV2 | ASRGGLTNTEAF
. | TRBJ1-1 | TRBV7-2 | ASSLNTGRLGTEAF
. | TRBJ2-5 | TRBV19 | ASVQQETQY
. | TRBJ1-4 | TRBV7-6 | ASRETGRTNEKLF
few | TRBJ2-7 | TRBV28 | ASTTGDKPYEQY
once | TRBJ2-5 | TRBV6-2/TRBV6-3 | ASSYGLAGGPGETQY
. | TRBJ1-3 | TRBV28 | ASGTAGNTIY
. | TRBJ2-2 | TRBV5-4 | ASSPRQGINTGELF
. | TRBJ2-2 | TRBV19 | ASGNTNTGELF
. | TRBJ2-5 | TRBV5-4 | ASSPRWGETQY
. | TRBJ2-2 | TRBV7-6 | ASSPESGLRGGELF
few | TRBJ1-1 | TRBV5-4 | ASSSGSQIRPNTEAF
few | TRBJ1-1 | TRBV29-1 | SVEAHSLQAF
. | TRBJ1-5 | TRBV27 | ASSPWGSNQPQH
once | TRBJ1-2 | TRBV30 | AWKTGGGNGYT
. | TRBJ2-3 | TRBV7-2 | ASSLGSGSNTQY
few | TRBJ1-1 | TRBV7-3 | ASSQGQAHTEAF
. | TRBJ1-6 | TRBV6-2/TRBV6-3 | ASSYVVDTSPLH
. | TRBJ2-7 | TRBV6-2/TRBV6-3 | ASSYSRFQAFEQY
many | TRBJ1-2 | TRBV18 | ASSPRDDSTYGYT
. | TRBJ1-1 | TRBV10-3 | AISDQGTEAF
. | TRBJ1-3 | TRBV7-2 | ASSLVGTGLSGNTIY
. | TRBJ1-3 | TRBV7-9 | ASSLMGNTIY
. | TRBJ1-5 | TRBV5-5 | ASSLLSDNQPQH
few | TRBJ2-7 | TRBV6-2/TRBV6-3 | ASSRVSGGLSYEQY
. | TRBJ2-4 | TRBV4-3 | ASSQDYTLAKNIQY
. | TRBJ2-3 | TRBV19 | ASSMYSGRAADTQY
. | TRBJ2-7 | TRBV24-1 | ATSEPGNHYEQY
. | TRBJ1-1 | TRBV19 | ASSQGLVNTEAF
. | TRBJ1-2 | TRBV30 | AWSRPFEIRGRGYT
. | TRBJ1-2 | TRBV18 | ASSPSRDTVIYGYT
. | TRBJ1-5 | TRBV6-2/TRBV6-3 | ASSSPRYGNQPQH
. | TRBJ1-5 | TRBV6-5 | ASSPQGYNQPQH
few | TRBJ2-4 | TRBV12-3/TRBV12-4 | ASSFRGQGQY
. | TRBJ1-1 | TRBV19 | ASSRWVHTEAF
few | TRBJ1-1 | TRBV5-1 | ASSRQGTQLGTEAF
few | TRBJ1-2 | TRBV28 | ASSGQRLGYT